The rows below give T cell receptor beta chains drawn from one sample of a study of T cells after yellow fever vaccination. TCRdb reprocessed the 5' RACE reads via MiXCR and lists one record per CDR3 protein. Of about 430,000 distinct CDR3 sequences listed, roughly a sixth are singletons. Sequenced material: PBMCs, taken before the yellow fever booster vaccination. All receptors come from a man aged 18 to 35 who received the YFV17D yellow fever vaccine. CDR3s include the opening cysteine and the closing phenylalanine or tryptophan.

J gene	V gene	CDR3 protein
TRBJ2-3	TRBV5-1	CASTPTTSGATDTQYF
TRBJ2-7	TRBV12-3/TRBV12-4	CASSFYGVGGEQYF
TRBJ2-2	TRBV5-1	CASTHRLGGVNTGELFF
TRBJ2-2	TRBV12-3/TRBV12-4	CASSFLGLAGGGELFF
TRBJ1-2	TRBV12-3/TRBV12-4	CASSFEGSYGYTF
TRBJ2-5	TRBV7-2	CASSLGFALAGETQYF
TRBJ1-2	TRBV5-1	CASSSQGSGNGYTF
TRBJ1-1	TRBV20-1	CSAREGSLNTEAFF
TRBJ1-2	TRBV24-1	CATSDPTLQGAGGYTF
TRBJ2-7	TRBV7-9	CASSLGQDSYEQYF
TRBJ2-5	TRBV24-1	CATSLTGTDRQETQYF
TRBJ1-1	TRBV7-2	CASSLGPTGDTEAFF
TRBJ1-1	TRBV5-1	CASSLALNTEAFF
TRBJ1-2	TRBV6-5	CASSPGKLYGYTF
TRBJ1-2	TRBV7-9	CASSSVTVGYGYTF
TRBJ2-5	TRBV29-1	CSVVLAGGQETQYF
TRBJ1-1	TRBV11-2	CASRRQGPEAFF
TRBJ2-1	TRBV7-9	CASSESWRGRDNEQFF
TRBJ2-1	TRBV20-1	CSALRETGAFF
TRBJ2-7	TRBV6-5	CASSYGDSYEQYF
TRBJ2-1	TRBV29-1	CSVEKGTVVANNEQFF
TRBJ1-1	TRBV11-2	CASSRGGRNTEAFF
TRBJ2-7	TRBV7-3	CASSPNPGETYEQYF
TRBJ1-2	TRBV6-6	CASSLPTQGTVGYTF
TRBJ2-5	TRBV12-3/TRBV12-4	CASRDRDGRETQYF
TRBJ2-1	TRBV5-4	CASSTTLAGGSNEQFF